These 11 T cell receptor beta chains were all obtained from the same sample, sequenced in a study of early T cells in non-severe SARS-CoV-2 infection. TCRdb reprocessed the 5' RACE reads with MiXCR, giving one entry per CDR3 protein. The sample records around 40,000 distinct CDR3 sequences, roughly a tenth being singletons. The sequenced material came from whole blood. All receptors derive from an adult who was a healthcare worker with PCR-confirmed SARS-CoV-2 infection or an uninfected control (not recorded which).

This clonotype was seen ten or more times. The V call is TRBV5-4, the J call TRBJ2-3; maybe TRBD2 (5 bases). CDR3 size: 17 residues. Per the germline V gene, CDR1 is SGHNT and CDR2 is YYREEE (reference sequence). Between the trimmed V and J ends, which lost 1 base and 1 base, there was a span of 16 bases. Here the CDR3 reads CASSLHQRTVGTDTQYF. DNA for the CDR3: TGTGCCAGCAGCTTGCACCAACGGACTGTAGGCACAGATACGCAGTATTTT.

The table lists this clonotype with many counts. This sequence joins TRBV12-3 or TRBV12-4 and TRBJ2-2, with 10 positions matching TRBD1. The CDR3 has 15 amino acids. J gave up 7 bases and V 3 bases, and 5 bases lay outside the gene matches. CDR3 protein: CASSFKGTGDGELFF. DNA for the CDR3: TGTGCCAGCAGTTTTAAGGGGACAGGGGACGGGGAGCTGTTTTTT.

This clonotype was counted a few times. The V and J genes are TRBV4-2 and TRBJ2-3; 13 nucleotides match TRBD2. V lost 4 bases to trimming and J lost 5 bases; unmatched junction nucleotides: 9. There are 17 residues in the CDR3. The germline V gene has CDR1 LGHNA and CDR2 YNFKEQ. Here the CDR3 DNA reads TGTGCCAGCAGCCCTGGGACTAGCGGGGCGTGGATAGATACGCAGTATTTT. This translates into CASSPGTSGAWIDTQYF.

V gene TRBV12-3 or TRBV12-4 combines with J gene TRBJ1-5; 7 bases match TRBD1. The junction had 9 bases not matched to a gene; V was cut back by 4 bases and J by 0 bases. This CDR3 has 17 amino acids. As DNA, the CDR3 is TGTGCCAGCAGTTGGACAGGTGGGGGGAATAGCAATCAGCCCCAGCATTTT. Protein product: CASSWTGGGNSNQPQHF.

The table lists this clonotype with many counts. This chain connects TRBV7-2 to TRBJ2-7, with 9 bases that match TRBD1. Germline-derived CDR1 and CDR2 are SGHTA and FQGNSA. The CDR3 spans 12 residues. V lost 0 bases, J lost 13 bases, and 4 bases stayed unmatched. Written as DNA, the CDR3 is TGTGCCAGCAGCTTAGCGGACAGGGGACTCTACTTC. It is translated as CASSLADRGLYF.

This clonotype was recorded a few times. V usage is TRBV6-5 and J usage is TRBJ2-4, with 7 bases that match TRBD1. The germline V gene has CDR1 MNHEY and CDR2 SVGAGI. V gave up 0 bases and J gave up 0 bases; unmatched junction bases: 8. The CDR3 is 18 residues long. The CDR3 region is CASSYSGQSILAKNIQYF. CDR3 nucleotides: TGTGCCAGCAGTTACTCGGGACAGAGCATTCTAGCCAAAAACATTCAGTACTTC.

This clonotype was seen only a few times. J is TRBJ1-2 and V is TRBV30; D remains unclear. CDR1 is GTSNPN and CDR2 is SVGIG in the germline V gene (reference sequence). Deletions cut 4 bases from V and 4 bases from J, with 13 bases between. This CDR3 is built from 13 residues. The CDR3 sequence: CAWNEGYAYGYTF. The CDR3 DNA follows: TGTGCCTGGAATGAAGGATACGCCTATGGCTACACCTTC.

This clonotype was detected a few times. V and J are TRBV29-1 and TRBJ2-3; D gene unclear. CDR1 and CDR2 (germline): SQVTM, ANQGSEA. CDR3 length: 13 amino acids. Trimming took 3 bases from V and 1 from J, leaving 8 bases between them. For the CDR3, the DNA is TGCAGCGTTGATATTGCTCGCACAGATACGCAGTATTTT. This translates into CSVDIARTDTQYF.

The sample holds a few counts of this clonotype. V is TRBV18 and J is TRBJ1-5; 8 bases line up with TRBD1. V lost 5 bases, J lost 7 bases, and 7 bases stayed unmatched. This CDR3 spans 14 amino acids. Germline-derived CDR1 and CDR2 are KGHSH and LQKENI. The CDR3 DNA reads TGTGCCAGCTCATCCGACAGGGGCAGGCAGCCCCAGCATTTT. Protein: CASSSDRGRQPQHF.

This chain uses TRBV2 with TRBJ2-7; D might be TRBD1 (6 bases). The CDR3 sequence is 18 residues long. The V end lost 1 base, the J end lost 5 bases, and 24 bases lay between the germline ends. The germline V gene has CDR1 SNHLY and CDR2 FYNNEI. CDR3 nucleotide sequence: TGTGCCAGCAGTGAAGGGGTTTCGGACAGTATCCTCCTCGACGAGCAGTACTTC. As protein: CASSEGVSDSILLDEQYF.

The sample holds many counts of this clonotype. This chain links TRBV25-1 with TRBJ2-3, with TRBD2 identical over 10 bases. In germline, CDR1 is MGHDK, CDR2 SYGVNS. Unmatched junction bases numbered 7, after V lost 6 bases and J lost 4 bases. The CDR3 spans 15 residues. CDR3 in amino acids: CASSRTSGVADTQYF. Written as DNA, the CDR3 is TGTGCCAGCAGCCGAACTAGCGGGGTAGCAGATACGCAGTATTTT.